These 25 T cell receptor beta chains came from one sample sequenced in a study of cytomegalovirus exposure and HLA in healthy donors. Sequencing used immunoSEQ multiplex PCR; TCRdb keeps in-frame clones, though not all of them. The repertoire has around 190,000 clones, 85% of them found once; the top ten carry about 17%. Source material: PBMCs. The receptor set was obtained from a man aged 18 to 29 in good health and CMV-seropositive.

The chain combines TRBV2 with TRBJ1-2, with TRBD1 matching over 8 bases. Trimming at V came to 3 bases and at J to 5 bases, leaving 5 bases not matched to a gene. The CDR3 runs 14 residues. CDR1 is SNHLY and CDR2 is FYNNEI in the germline V gene. The CDR3 here is CASSERQGAYGYTF. CDR3 DNA: TGTGCCAGCAGTGAGAGGCAGGGGGCGTATGGCTACACCTTC. Variable domain in full (rest from reference TRBV2 and TRBJ1-2): EPEVTQTPSHQVTQMGQEVILRCVPISNHLYFYWYRQILGQKVEFLVSFYNNEISEKSEIFDDQFSVERPDGSNFTLKIRSTKLEDSAMYFCASSERQGAYGYTFGSGTRLTVV.

The V and J genes are TRBV7-3 and TRBJ2-1; weak D call: TRBD1 (5 bases). V was clipped by 4 bases and J by 8 bases, with 18 bases between them. Germline CDR1 SGHTA, CDR2 FQGTGA. The CDR3 consists of 15 residues. Here the CDR3 DNA reads TGTGCCAGCAGCTCCCACGACAGCAGGTGGGATGAGCAGTTCTTC. Translating it yields CASSSHDSRWDEQFF.

The V gene is TRBV5-1, the J gene TRBJ2-3; 7 nucleotides line up with TRBD1. Germline CDR1 is SGHRS and CDR2 is YFSETQ. The CDR3 is 18 amino acids. J was trimmed by 2 bases and V by 4 bases; bases with no gene match: 16. CDR3 sequence (DNA): TGCGCCAGCAGCATATTTCCCGGGACAGCGACCTTCACAGATACGCAGTATTTT. Its translation: CASSIFPGTATFTDTQYF.

The rearrangement links TRBV5-1 to TRBJ2-5; D may be TRBD1 (7 bases). The CDR3 spans 15 residues. Germline V gene sequence: CDR1 SGHRS, CDR2 YFSETQ. Deletions cut 4 bases from V and 4 bases from J, with 17 bases between. The CDR3 DNA is TGCGCCAGCAGCCAACAAGCAGGGGGGAGAGAGACCCAGTACTTC. It yields the protein CASSQQAGGRETQYF.

The chain combines TRBV4-2 with TRBJ1-2; TRBD1 aligns across 7 bases. V shed 0 bases and J 4 bases; nucleotides not matched to a gene: 5. CDR3 length equals 15 residues. The V gene's germline CDR1 is LGHNA and CDR2 YNFKEQ. The CDR3 region is CASSQEGQGGYGYTF. The DNA of the CDR3 is TGTGCCAGCAGCCAAGAAGGCCAGGGGGGCTATGGCTACACCTTC.

The chain employs TRBV5-1 and TRBJ2-1; 8 nucleotides align to TRBD1. This CDR3 has 15 residues. After removal of 0 bases from V and 5 bases from J, the junction contained 4 bases not matched to a gene. Germline assignment: CDR1 SGHRS and CDR2 YFSETQ. CDR3 sequence (DNA): TGCGCCAGCAGCTTGGGGGACAGGACTAACAATGAGCAGTTCTTC. It is translated as CASSLGDRTNNEQFF.

The chain joins TRBV6-5 to TRBJ1-2, with 10 bases matching TRBD1. Trimming removed 4 bases from V and 6 bases from J; junction bases left unmatched: 2. In germline, CDR1 is MNHEY, CDR2 SVGAGI. This CDR3 is built from 13 residues. The CDR3 coding sequence is TGTGCCAGCAGTTTCGGACAGGGGGATGGCTACACCTTC. Its translation is CASSFGQGDGYTF.

This rearrangement joins TRBV6-6 to TRBJ2-7; 9 positions agree with TRBD2. V lost 9 bases and J lost 2; bases outside the gene matches: 8. The CDR3 length is 14 residues. CDR1 MNHNY and CDR2 SVGAGI come from the germline V gene (reference sequence). The CDR3 coding sequence is TGTGCCAGTTACGCGACTAGCGGCCCCTACGAGCAGTACTTC. Translation gives CASYATSGPYEQYF.

In its sample, this clone was seen once. This chain links TRBV11-2 with TRBJ2-5; 10 bases fit TRBD2. With V trimmed by 5 bases and J by 5 bases, 5 bases remained unmatched. This CDR3 spans 14 amino acids. The germline V gene encodes CDR1 SGHAT and CDR2 FQNNGV. Written as DNA, the CDR3 is TGTGCCAGCAGCGTAGCGGGGGGAGGGGAGACCCAGTACTTC. It specifies CASSVAGGGETQYF.

The chain links TRBV7-9 to TRBJ2-7; 10 bases align to TRBD1. With 1 base clipped from V and 2 bases from J, the junction kept 5 bases outside the gene matches. Germline CDR1 is SEHNR and CDR2 is FQNEAQ (reference sequence). This CDR3 contains 16 residues. DNA of the CDR3: TGTGCCAGCAGCTTAGACACCGGGACAGGGGCCTACGAGCAGTACTTC. It specifies CASSLDTGTGAYEQYF. Based on the CDR3 plus reference TRBV7-9 and TRBJ2-7, the full variable domain is DTGVSQNPRHKITKRGQNVTFRCDPISEHNRLYWYRQTLGQGPEFLTYFQNEAQLEKSRLLSDRFSAERPKGSFSTLEIQRTEQGDSAMYLCASSLDTGTGAYEQYFGPGTRLTVT.

The chain uses TRBV18 and TRBJ1-1, with TRBD1 identical over 12 bases. Germline loops: CDR1 KGHSH, CDR2 LQKENI. This CDR3 contains 15 residues. Trimming removed 5 bases from V and 4 bases from J; junction bases left unmatched: 5. The CDR3 loop is CASSVGTGGLTEAFF. The DNA of the CDR3 is TGTGCCAGCTCAGTCGGGACAGGGGGCCTCACTGAAGCTTTCTTT. The complete variable domain, with remaining parts taken from reference TRBV18 and TRBJ1-1, reads NAGVMQNPRHLVRRRGQEARLRCSPMKGHSHVYWYRQLPEEGLKFMVYLQKENIIDESGMPKERFSAEFPKEGPSILRIQQVVRGDSAAYFCASSVGTGGLTEAFFGQGTRLTVV.

The chain carries TRBV5-5 and TRBJ1-5; no reliable D call. Germline V CDR1 and CDR2: SGHKS, YYEKEE (reference sequence). There are 13 residues in the CDR3. V lost 2 bases and J lost 6, with 9 bases in between. The CDR3 DNA is TGTGCCAGCAGCTTCTCGACGGGTCAGCCCCAGCATTTT. This sequence encodes CASSFSTGQPQHF.

The rearrangement uses TRBV7-9 and TRBJ1-5; the D gene is possibly TRBD1 (5 bases). CDR3 length equals 13 residues. Trimming removed 3 bases from V and 8 bases from J, with 11 bases in between. Germline lookup yields CDR1 SEHNR and CDR2 FQNEAQ (reference sequence). The CDR3 coding sequence is TGTGCCAGCAGCTTGGGGCAGGGTAAGCCCCAGCATTTT. Protein: CASSLGQGKPQHF.

The chain recombines TRBV2 with TRBJ2-7, with 7 bases matching TRBD1. CDR3 length: 15 amino acids. CDR1 is SNHLY and CDR2 is FYNNEI in the germline V gene. With 6 bases clipped from V and 4 bases from J, the junction kept 12 bases outside the gene matches. The CDR3 here is CASSPSRQGAYEQYF. The CDR3 bases are TGTGCCAGCAGCCCCTCTCGACAGGGAGCGTACGAGCAGTACTTC.

The rearrangement links TRBV11-3 to TRBJ2-5, with TRBD1 as a possible D gene (7 bases). CDR3 length: 15 amino acids. Per the germline V gene, CDR1 is SGHNT and CDR2 is YENEEA. V dropped 4 bases and J dropped 5 bases, with 17 bases sitting between them. Here the CDR3 reads CASSSGGRRAETQYF. The CDR3 DNA reads TGTGCCAGCAGCTCAGGGGGTAGGAGGGCGGAGACCCAGTACTTC. The full variable domain, its missing parts supplied by reference TRBV11-3 and TRBJ2-5, is EAGVVQSPRYKIIEKKQPVAFWCNPISGHNTLYWYLQNLGQGPELLIRYENEEAVDDSQLPKDRFSAERLKGVDSTLKIQPAELGDSAVYLCASSSGGRRAETQYFGPGTRLLVL.

The chain joins TRBV10-3 to TRBJ2-2; possible D gene TRBD1, 5 bases. Per germline, CDR1 ENHRY and CDR2 SYGVKD. CDR3 size: 15 residues. V dropped 5 bases and J dropped 6 bases, with 16 bases sitting between them. CDR3 in DNA: TGTGCCATCAGTCCGGACACCTATAGGGCCGGGGAGCTGTTTTTT. This sequence encodes CAISPDTYRAGELFF.

This chain links TRBV28 with TRBJ2-7, with D unresolved. V lost 2 bases, J lost 2 bases, and 10 bases lay in between. The CDR3 spans 14 residues. Germline lookup yields CDR1 MDHEN and CDR2 SYDVKM. CDR3 coding DNA: TGTGCCAGCAGTTTAGGGCTTCCTCCCTACGAGCAGTACTTC. It codes for CASSLGLPPYEQYF. The full variable domain, with the rest looked up from reference TRBV28 and TRBJ2-7, is DVKVTQSSRYLVKRTGEKVFLECVQDMDHENMFWYRQDPGLGLRLIYFSYDVKMKEKGDIPEGYSVSREKKERFSLILESASTNQTSMYLCASSLGLPPYEQYFGPGTRLTVT.

The rearrangement links TRBV2 to TRBJ1-1; tentative D call: TRBD1 (5 bases). From germline, CDR1 is SNHLY and CDR2 FYNNEI. With 11 bases removed from V and 5 bases from J, the gap between germline ends came to 15 bases. This CDR3 is 12 amino acids long. The CDR3 reads CARNPGGTEAFF. For the CDR3, the DNA is TGTGCCCGGAACCCGGGGGGGACTGAAGCTTTCTTT.

The rearrangement uses TRBV11-2 and TRBJ1-1; D remains unclear. The germline CDR1 and CDR2 sequences are SGHAT and FQNNGV. Trimming removed 6 bases at V and 2 bases at J, with 4 bases between. The CDR3 runs to 11 residues. CDR3 nucleotide sequence: TGTGCCAGCAGTAGTAACACTGAAGCTTTCTTT. Its protein is CASSSNTEAFF.

This clone was seen once. This rearrangement joins TRBV5-6 to TRBJ2-7, with 8 bases matching TRBD1. This CDR3 is 12 amino acids long. Germline V gene lookup returns CDR1 SGHDT and CDR2 YYEEEE. V lost 4 bases and J lost 6; bases outside the gene matches: 3. Written as DNA, the CDR3 is TGTGCCAGCAGCGCCGACAGGGGCGAGCAGTACTTC. Translation: CASSADRGEQYF.

The CDR3 loop reads CASTPPGEYTDTQYF. The CDR3 DNA sequence: TGTGCCAGCACTCCCCCCGGGGAGTACACAGATACGCAGTATTTT. J is TRBJ2-3 and V is TRBV28; tentatively, D is TRBD2 (5 bases). The V end lost 7 bases, the J end lost 2 bases, and 16 bases lay between the germline ends. CDR1 is MDHEN and CDR2 is SYDVKM in the germline V gene. The CDR3 is 15 amino acids.

The rearrangement links TRBV28 to TRBJ2-7, with 7 bases identical to TRBD1. CDR1 MDHEN and CDR2 SYDVKM come from the germline V gene. The J segment lost 7 bases and the V segment lost 5 bases, leaving 11 bases of the junction unmatched. CDR3 size: 14 residues. The CDR3 spells CASSQPSDRVEQYF. In DNA form, the CDR3 reads TGTGCCAGCAGTCAACCATCCGACAGGGTAGAGCAGTACTTC.

The chain links TRBV9 to TRBJ1-1, with a weak D call TRBD1 (5 bases). V lost 3 bases to trimming and J lost 8 bases, with 20 bases between them. The CDR3 sequence is 15 residues long. Germline-derived CDR1 and CDR2 are SGDLS and YYNGEE. As DNA, the CDR3 is TGTGCCAGCAGCGCTTCCCGGGACCCTGGAGGGGAAGCTTTCTTT. Translation gives CASSASRDPGGEAFF.

The chain couples TRBV5-4 to TRBJ1-1, with 11 bases lining up with TRBD1. V lost 0 bases and J lost 6; bases outside the gene matches: 1. The CDR3 covers 14 residues. Germline CDR1 reads SGHNT; CDR2 reads YYREEE (reference sequence). The CDR3 sequence: CASSLGDRGAEAFF. The CDR3 DNA reads as TGTGCCAGCAGCTTGGGGGACAGGGGGGCTGAAGCTTTCTTT.

This chain uses TRBV25-1 with TRBJ2-1; 10 bases fit TRBD1. V was clipped by 5 bases and J by 10 bases; unmatched bases: 14. The CDR3 is 16 residues long. Germline assignment: CDR1 MGHDK and CDR2 SYGVNS. The chain's CDR3 is CASSLPGQGPDREQFF. Here the CDR3 DNA reads TGTGCCAGCAGTCTCCCGGGACAGGGGCCCGACAGGGAGCAGTTCTTC.